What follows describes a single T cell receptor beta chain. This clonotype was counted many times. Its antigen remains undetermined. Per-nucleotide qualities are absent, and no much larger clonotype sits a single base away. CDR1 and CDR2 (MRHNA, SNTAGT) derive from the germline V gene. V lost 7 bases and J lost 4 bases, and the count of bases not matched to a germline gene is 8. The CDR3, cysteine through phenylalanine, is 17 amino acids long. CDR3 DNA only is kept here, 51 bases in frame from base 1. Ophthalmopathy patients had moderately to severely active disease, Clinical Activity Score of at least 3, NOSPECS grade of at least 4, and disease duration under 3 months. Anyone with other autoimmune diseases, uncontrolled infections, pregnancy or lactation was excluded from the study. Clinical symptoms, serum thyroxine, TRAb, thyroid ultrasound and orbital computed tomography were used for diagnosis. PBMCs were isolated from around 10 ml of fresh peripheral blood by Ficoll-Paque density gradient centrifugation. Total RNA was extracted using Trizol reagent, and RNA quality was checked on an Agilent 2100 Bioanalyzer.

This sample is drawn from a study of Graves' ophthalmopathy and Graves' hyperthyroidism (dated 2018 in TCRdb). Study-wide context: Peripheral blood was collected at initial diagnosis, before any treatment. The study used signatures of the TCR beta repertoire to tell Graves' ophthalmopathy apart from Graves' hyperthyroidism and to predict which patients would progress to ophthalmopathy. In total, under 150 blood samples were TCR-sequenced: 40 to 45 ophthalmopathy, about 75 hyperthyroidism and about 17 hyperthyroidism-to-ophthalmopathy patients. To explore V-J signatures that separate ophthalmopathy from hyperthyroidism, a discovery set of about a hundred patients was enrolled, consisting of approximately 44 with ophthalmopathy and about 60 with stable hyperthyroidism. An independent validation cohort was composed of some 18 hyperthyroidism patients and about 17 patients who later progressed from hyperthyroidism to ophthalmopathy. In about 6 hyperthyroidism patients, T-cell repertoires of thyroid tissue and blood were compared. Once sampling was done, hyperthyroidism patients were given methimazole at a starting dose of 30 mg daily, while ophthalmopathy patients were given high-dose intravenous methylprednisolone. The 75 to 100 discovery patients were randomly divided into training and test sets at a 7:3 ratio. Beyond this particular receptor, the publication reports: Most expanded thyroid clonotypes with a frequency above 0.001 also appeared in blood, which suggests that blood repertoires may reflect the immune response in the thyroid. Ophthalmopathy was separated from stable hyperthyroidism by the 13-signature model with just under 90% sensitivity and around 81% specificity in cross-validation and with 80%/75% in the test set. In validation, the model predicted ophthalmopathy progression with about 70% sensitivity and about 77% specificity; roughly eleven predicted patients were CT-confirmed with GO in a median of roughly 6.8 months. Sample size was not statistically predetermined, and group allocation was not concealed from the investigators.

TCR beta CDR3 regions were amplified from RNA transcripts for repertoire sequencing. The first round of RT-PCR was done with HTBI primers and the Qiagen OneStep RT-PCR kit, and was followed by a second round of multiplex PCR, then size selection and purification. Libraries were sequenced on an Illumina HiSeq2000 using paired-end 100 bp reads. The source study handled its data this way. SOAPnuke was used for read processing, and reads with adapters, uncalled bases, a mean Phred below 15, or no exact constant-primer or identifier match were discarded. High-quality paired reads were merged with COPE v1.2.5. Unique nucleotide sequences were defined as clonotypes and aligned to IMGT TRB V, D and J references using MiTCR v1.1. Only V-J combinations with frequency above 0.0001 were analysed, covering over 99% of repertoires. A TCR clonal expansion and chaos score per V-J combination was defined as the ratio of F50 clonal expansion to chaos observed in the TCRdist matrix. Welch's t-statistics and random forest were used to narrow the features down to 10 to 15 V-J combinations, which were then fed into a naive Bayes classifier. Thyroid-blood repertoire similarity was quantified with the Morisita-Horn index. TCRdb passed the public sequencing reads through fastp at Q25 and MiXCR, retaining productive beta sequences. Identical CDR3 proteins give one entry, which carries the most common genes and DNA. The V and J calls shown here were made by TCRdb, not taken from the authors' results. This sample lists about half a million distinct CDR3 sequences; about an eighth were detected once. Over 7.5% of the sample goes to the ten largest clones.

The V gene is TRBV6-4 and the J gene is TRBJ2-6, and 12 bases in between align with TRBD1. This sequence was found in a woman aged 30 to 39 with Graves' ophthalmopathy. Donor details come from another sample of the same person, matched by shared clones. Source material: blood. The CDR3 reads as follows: CASKSGQGAFGANVLTF. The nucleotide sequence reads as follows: TGTGCCAGCAAGTCGGGACAGGGGGCGTTCGGGGCCAACGTCCTGACTTTC.